This T cell receptor beta chain appears in the sequencing data of a study of T cells in Graves' hyperthyroidism and ophthalmopathy. Lactation, pregnancy, other autoimmune disease or uncontrolled infection excluded patients. Thyroid ultrasound, orbital computed tomography, clinical symptoms, and serum thyroxine and TRAb underpinned diagnoses. This clonotype was counted many times. Its cognate antigen is unknown. Points from the study as a whole: A 13 V-J signature model discriminated ophthalmopathy versus stable hyperthyroidism. The majority of expanded thyroid clonotypes above 0.001 also appeared in blood.

The source material, RNA transcripts, was used to amplify TCR beta CDR3 regions. The HTBI primer set drove a first-round RT-PCR of the TCR CDR3. TCRdb re-called the multiplex PCR reads through MiXCR, storing one row per CDR3 protein. Of 350,000 to 400,000 distinct CDR3 sequences in the sample, about a fifth were seen once. This CDR3 comprises 12 residues. V lost 6 bases, J lost 5 bases, and 13 bases lay in between. CDR1 is DFQATT and CDR2 is SNEGSKA in the germline V gene (reference sequence). This chain joins TRBV20-1 and TRBJ1-2; possibly TRBD1 for D (6 bases). Sample: blood. The source is a woman in her late teens or twenties with Graves' hyperthyroidism. The CDR3 nucleotides read TGCAGTGCCGCCCGTAGGGGGTATGGCTACACCTTC. Protein sequence: CSAARRGYGYTF.